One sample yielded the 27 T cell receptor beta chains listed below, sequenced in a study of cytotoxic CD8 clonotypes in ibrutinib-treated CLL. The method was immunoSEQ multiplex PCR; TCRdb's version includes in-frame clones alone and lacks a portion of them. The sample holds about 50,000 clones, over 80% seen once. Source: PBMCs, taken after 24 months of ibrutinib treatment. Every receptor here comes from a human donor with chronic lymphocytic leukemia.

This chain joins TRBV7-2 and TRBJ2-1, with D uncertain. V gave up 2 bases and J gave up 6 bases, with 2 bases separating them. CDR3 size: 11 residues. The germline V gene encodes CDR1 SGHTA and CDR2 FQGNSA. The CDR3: CASSLSNEQFF. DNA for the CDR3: TGTGCCAGCAGCTTAAGCAATGAGCAGTTCTTC.

The CDR3 here is CASSLTGTYEQYF. In DNA, the CDR3 is TGTGCCAGCAGTCTTACAGGGACCTACGAGCAGTACTTC. The V and J genes are TRBV27 and TRBJ2-7, with D possibly TRBD1 on 6 matching bases. The CDR3 sequence is 13 residues long. Germline V gene lookup returns CDR1 MNHEY and CDR2 SMNVEV (reference sequence). The germline V and J ends were trimmed by 5 bases and 2 bases, with 10 bases remaining between them.

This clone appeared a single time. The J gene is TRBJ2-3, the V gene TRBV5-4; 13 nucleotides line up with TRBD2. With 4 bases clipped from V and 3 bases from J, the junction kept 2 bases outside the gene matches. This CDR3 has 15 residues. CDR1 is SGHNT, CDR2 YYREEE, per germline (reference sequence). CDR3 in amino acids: CASSQGLAGTDTQYF. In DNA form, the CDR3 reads TGTGCCAGCAGCCAGGGACTAGCGGGGACAGATACGCAGTATTTT.

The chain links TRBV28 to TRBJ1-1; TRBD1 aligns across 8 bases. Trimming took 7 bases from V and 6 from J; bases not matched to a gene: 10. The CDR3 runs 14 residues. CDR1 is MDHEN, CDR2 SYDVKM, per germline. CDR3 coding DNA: TGTGCCAGCACCACACCGACAGGGGACCCTGAAGCTTTCTTT. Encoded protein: CASTTPTGDPEAFF.

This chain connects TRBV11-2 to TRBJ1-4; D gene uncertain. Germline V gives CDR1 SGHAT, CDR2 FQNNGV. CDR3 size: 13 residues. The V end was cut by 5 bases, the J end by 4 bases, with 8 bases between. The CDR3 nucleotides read TGTGCCAGCAGCCCCGGCTATAATGAAAAACTGTTTTTT. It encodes CASSPGYNEKLFF.

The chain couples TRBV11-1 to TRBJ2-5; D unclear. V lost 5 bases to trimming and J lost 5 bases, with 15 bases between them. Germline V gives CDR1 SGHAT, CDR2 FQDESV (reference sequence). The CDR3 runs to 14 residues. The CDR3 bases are TGTGCCAGCAGCCGCGACCTTGGTGACGAGACCCAGTACTTC. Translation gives CASSRDLGDETQYF.

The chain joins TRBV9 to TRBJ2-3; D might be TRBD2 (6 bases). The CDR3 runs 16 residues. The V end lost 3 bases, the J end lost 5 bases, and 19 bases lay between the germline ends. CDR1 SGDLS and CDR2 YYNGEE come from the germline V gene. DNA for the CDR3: TGTGCCAGCAGCGCTTGGGACTCCGGGGGTGGAGATACGCAGTATTTT. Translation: CASSAWDSGGGDTQYF. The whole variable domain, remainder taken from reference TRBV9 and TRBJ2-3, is DSGVTQTPKHLITATGQRVTLRCSPRSGDLSVYWYQQSLDQGLQFLIQYYNGEERAKGNILERFSAQQFPDLHSELNLSSLELGDSALYFCASSAWDSGGGDTQYFGPGTRLTVL.

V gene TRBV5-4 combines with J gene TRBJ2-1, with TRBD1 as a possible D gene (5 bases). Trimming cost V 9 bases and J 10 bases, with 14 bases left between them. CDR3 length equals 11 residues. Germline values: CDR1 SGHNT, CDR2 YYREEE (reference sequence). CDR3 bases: TGTGCCACCCAGGTGGGGCGGGAGCAGTTCTTC. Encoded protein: CATQVGREQFF.

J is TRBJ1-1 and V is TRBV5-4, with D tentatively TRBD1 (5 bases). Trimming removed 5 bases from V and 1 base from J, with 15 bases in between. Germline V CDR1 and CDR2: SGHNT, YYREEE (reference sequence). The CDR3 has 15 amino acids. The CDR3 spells CASSSTRTPNTEAFF. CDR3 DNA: TGTGCCAGCAGTTCCACCAGGACACCGAACACTGAAGCTTTCTTT.

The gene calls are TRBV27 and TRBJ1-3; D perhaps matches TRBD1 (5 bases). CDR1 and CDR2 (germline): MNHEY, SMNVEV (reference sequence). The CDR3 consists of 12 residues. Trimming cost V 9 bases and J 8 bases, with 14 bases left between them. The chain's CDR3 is CARRDRGHTIYF. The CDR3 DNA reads TGTGCCAGAAGGGACCGGGGACACACCATATATTTT.

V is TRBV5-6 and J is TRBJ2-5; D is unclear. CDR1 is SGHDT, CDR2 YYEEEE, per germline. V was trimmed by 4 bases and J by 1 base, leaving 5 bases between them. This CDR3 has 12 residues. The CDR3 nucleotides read TGTGCCAGCAGCAGGCGCCAAGAGACCCAGTACTTC. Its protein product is CASSRRQETQYF.

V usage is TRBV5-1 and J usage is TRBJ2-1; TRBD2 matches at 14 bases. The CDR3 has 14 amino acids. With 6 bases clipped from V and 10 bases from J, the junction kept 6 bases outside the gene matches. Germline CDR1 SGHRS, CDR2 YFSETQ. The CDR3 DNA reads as TGCGCCAGCAAAGGACTAGCGGGAGGAAGGGAGCAGTTCTTC. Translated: CASKGLAGGREQFF. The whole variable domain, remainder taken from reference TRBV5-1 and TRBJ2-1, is KAGVTQTPRYLIKTRGQQVTLSCSPISGHRSVSWYQQTPGQGLQFLFEYFSETQRNKGNFPGRFSGRQFSNSRSEMNVSTLELGDSALYLCASKGLAGGREQFFGPGTRLTVL.

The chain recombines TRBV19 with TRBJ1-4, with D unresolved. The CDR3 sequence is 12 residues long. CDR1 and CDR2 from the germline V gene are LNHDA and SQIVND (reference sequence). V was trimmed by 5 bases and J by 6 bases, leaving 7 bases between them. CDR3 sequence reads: CASSPPDEKLFF. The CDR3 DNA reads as TGTGCCAGTAGTCCACCGGATGAAAAACTGTTTTTT.

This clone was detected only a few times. Written as DNA, the CDR3 is TGCAGCGTAAGGGACAGCCCTAATCAGCCCCAGCATTTT. Its protein is CSVRDSPNQPQHF. The chain recombines TRBV29-1 with TRBJ1-5; 7 bases map to TRBD1. CDR3 size: 13 residues. Germline CDR1 SQVTM, CDR2 ANQGSEA. V lost 6 bases and J lost 4; bases outside the gene matches: 6.

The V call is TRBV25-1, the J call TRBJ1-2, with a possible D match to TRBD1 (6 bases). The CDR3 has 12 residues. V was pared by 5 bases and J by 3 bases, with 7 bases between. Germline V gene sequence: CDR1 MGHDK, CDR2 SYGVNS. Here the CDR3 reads CASSRTDYGYTF. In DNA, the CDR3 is TGTGCCAGCAGTCGGACAGACTATGGCTACACCTTC.

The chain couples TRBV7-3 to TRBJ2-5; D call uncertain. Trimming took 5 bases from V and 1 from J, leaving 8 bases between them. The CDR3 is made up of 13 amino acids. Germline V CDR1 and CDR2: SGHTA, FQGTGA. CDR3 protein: CASSPVAQETQYF. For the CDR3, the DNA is TGTGCCAGCAGCCCCGTCGCCCAAGAGACCCAGTACTTC.

The CDR3 is CASSQGTGANVLTF. The CDR3 nucleotides read TGTGCCAGCAGCCAGGGAACAGGGGCCAACGTCCTGACTTTC. The rearrangement joins TRBV4-2 to TRBJ2-6; no definite D call. Germline-derived CDR1 and CDR2 are LGHNA and YNFKEQ. Trimming left V 3 bases short and J 4 bases short, with 7 bases between. The CDR3 has 14 amino acids.

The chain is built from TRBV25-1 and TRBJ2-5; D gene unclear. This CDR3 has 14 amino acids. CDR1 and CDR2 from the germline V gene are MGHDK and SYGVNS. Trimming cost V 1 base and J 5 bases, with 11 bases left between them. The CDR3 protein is CASSEFNTGETQYF. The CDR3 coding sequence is TGTGCCAGCAGTGAATTCAATACCGGGGAGACCCAGTACTTC. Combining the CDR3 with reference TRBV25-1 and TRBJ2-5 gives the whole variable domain EADIYQTPRYLVIGTGKKITLECSQTMGHDKMYWYQQDPGMELHLIHYSYGVNSTEKGDLSSESTVSRIRTEHFPLTLESARPSHTSQYLCASSEFNTGETQYFGPGTRLLVL.

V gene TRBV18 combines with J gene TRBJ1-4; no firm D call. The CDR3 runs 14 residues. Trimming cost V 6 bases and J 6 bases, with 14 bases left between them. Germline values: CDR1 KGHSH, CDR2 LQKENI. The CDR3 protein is CASSRDNVDEKLFF. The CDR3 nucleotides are TGTGCCAGCTCTCGTGACAACGTGGATGAAAAACTGTTTTTT.

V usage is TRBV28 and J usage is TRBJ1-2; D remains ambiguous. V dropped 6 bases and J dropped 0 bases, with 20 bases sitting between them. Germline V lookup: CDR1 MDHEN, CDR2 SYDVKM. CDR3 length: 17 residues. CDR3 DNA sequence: TGTGCCAGCAGGCGGGCCCTCTTCCGGATACCTAACTATGGCTACACCTTC. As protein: CASRRALFRIPNYGYTF.

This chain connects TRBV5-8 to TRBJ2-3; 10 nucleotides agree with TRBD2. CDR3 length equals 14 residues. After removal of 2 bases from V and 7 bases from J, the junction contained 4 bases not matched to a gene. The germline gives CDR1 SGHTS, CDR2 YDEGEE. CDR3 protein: CASSLLAGLNTQYF. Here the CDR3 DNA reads TGTGCCAGCAGCTTACTAGCGGGGTTAAATACGCAGTATTTT. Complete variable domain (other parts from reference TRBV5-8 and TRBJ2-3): EAGVTQSPTHLIKTRGQQATLRCSPISGHTSVYWYQQALGLGLQFLLWYDEGEERNRGNFPPRFSGRQFPNYSSELNVNALELEDSALYLCASSLLAGLNTQYFGPGTRLTVL.

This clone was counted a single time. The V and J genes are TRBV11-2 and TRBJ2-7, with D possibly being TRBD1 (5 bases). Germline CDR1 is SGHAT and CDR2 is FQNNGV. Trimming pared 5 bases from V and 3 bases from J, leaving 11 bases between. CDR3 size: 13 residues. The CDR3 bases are TGTGCCAGCAGCGAATACAGGAGCTACGAGCAGTACTTC. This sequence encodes CASSEYRSYEQYF.

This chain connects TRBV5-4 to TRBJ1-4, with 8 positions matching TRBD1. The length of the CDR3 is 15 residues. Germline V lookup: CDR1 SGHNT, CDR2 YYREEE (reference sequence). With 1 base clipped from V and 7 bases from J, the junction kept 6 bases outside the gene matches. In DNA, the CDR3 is TGTGCCAGCAGCTTGTCAGGGGGCGGTAGTGAAAAACTGTTTTTT. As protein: CASSLSGGGSEKLFF.

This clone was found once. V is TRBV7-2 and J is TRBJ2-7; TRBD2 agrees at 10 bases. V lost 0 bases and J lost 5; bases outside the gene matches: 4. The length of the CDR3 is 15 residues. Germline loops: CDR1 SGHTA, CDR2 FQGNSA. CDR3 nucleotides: TGTGCCAGCAGCTTAGCTAGCGGGAGGTCTAACGAGCAGTACTTC. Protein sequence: CASSLASGRSNEQYF.

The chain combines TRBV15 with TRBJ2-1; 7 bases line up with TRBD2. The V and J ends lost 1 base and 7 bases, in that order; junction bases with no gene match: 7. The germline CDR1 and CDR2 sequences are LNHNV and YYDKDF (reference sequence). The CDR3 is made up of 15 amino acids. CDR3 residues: CATSRGVRRENEQFF. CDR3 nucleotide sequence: TGTGCCACCAGCAGAGGTGTTCGGCGGGAGAATGAGCAGTTCTTC.

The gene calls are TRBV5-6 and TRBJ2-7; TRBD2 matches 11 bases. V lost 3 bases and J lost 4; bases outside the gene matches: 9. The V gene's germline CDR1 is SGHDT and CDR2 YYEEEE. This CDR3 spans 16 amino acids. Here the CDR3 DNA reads TGTGCCAGCAGCTCCTACGGACTAGCGGGCGGGTACGAGCAGTACTTC. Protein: CASSSYGLAGGYEQYF.

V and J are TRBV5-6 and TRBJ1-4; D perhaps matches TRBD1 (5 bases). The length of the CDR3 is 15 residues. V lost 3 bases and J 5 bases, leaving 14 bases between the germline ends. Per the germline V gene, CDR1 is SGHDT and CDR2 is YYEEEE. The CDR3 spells CASSSSRQWNEKLFF. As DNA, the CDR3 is TGTGCCAGCAGCTCTAGTCGACAGTGGAATGAAAAACTGTTTTTT.